In its sample, the clone carrying this T cell receptor (beta chain) was seen a few times. The data belong to a study of blood T cell repertoires in COVID-19. Assay used: immunoSEQ multiplex PCR; TCRdb lists only in-frame clones, some missing. Among about 480,000 clones listed, 70% to 90% were seen once. Source material: PBMCs or T cells enriched from blood (not recorded which). This TCR came from a woman aged 18-35 years with acute COVID-19.

For the CDR3, the DNA is TGTGCCAGCAGTTTGGGTACCCCAGCGGGCACTGCTTACGGCTACACCTTC. Translated, it gives CASSLGTPAGTAYGYTF. V is TRBV27 and J is TRBJ1-2; D is undetermined. Trimming removed 3 bases at V and 8 bases at J, with 25 bases between. From germline, CDR1 is MNHEY and CDR2 SMNVEV (reference sequence). The CDR3 length is 17 residues.